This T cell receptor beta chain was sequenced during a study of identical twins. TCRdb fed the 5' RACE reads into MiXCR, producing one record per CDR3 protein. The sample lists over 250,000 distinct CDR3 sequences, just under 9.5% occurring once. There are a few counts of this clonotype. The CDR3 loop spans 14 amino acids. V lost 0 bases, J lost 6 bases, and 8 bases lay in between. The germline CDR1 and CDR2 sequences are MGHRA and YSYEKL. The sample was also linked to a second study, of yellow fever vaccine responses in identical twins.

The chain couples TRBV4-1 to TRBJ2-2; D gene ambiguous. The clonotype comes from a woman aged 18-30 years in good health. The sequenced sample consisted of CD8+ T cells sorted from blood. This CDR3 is CASSQDVRAGELFF. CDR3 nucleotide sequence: TGCGCCAGCAGCCAAGACGTTAGGGCCGGGGAGCTGTTTTTT.